The source of this T cell receptor beta chain is a study of blood T cells in healthy people across ages. Findings and limits, study-wide: Per million T cells, TCR beta diversity dropped roughly linearly as age increased.

This clonotype was detected only a few times. Its specificity is unknown. Germline CDR1 and CDR2: SGHTA and FQGNSA. The J segment lost 6 bases and the V segment lost 6 bases, leaving 8 bases of the junction unmatched. The CDR3 contains 15 residues. The authors ran a second PCR of 7 to 11 cycles using a sample-barcoded 5' primer and a J-beta primer mix. TCRdb processed the 5' RACE reads anew with MiXCR; each CDR3 protein has one entry. The sample holds approximately 810,000 distinct CDR3 sequences, 29% seen once. The sample was blood. This chain uses TRBV7-2 with TRBJ2-7; TRBD2 matches at 13 bases. This clonotype was obtained from a woman at least 80 years old in good health. The CDR3 nucleotides read TGTGCCAGCAGTCAGACTAGCGGGGGGCCTTTCGAGCAGTACTTC. It encodes CASSQTSGGPFEQYF.